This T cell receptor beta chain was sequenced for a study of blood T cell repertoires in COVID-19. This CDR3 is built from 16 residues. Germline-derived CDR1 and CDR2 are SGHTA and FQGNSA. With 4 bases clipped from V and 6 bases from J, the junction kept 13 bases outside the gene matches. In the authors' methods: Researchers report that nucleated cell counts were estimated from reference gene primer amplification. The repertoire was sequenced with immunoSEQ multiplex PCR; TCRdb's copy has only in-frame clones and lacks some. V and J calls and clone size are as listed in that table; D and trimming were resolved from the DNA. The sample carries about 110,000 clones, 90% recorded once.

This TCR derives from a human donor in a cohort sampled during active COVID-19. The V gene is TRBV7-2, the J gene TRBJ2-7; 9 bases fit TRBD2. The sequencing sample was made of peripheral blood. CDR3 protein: CASSSYSGRRSIEQYF. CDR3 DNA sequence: TGTGCCAGCAGCTCCTATAGCGGGAGACGTTCTATCGAGCAGTACTTC.